This entry is about one TCR beta chain. Its specificity is unknown. The PCR used 60 Vbeta and 13 Jbeta primers. Here immunoSEQ multiplex PCR was the method, and the copy in TCRdb shows in-frame clones only, minus some. The table includes approximately 100,000 clones, about 80% detected once. This specimen comes from a study of cytomegalovirus exposure and HLA in healthy donors. Study-level background: Genotyping of 300 to 450 donors showed that roughly 80% belonged to the Caucasian-associated ancestry cluster. Findings and limits, study-wide: The analysis excluded some indistinguishable V segments, including TRBV6-2 and TRBV6-3. TCR beta sequences reportedly predicted the HLA-A and HLA-B alleles of most subjects accurately. For cytomegalovirus status, the classifier reportedly gave diagnoses with high specificity and sensitivity.

Trimming pared 4 bases from V and 3 bases from J, leaving 16 bases between. The CDR3 spans 16 residues. The germline CDR1 and CDR2 sequences are GTSNPN and SVGIG (reference sequence). This receptor was identified in a female donor in good health and CMV-seropositive. The sequenced sample consisted of PBMCs. The chain couples TRBV30 to TRBJ1-6; D possibly corresponds to TRBD1 (5 bases). The CDR3 region is CAWTGQGANYNSPLHF. The CDR3 DNA sequence: TGTGCCTGGACCGGGCAAGGGGCTAACTATAATTCACCCCTCCACTTT.